This T cell receptor (beta chain) was documented in a study of T-cell reconstitution after alpha-beta-depleted transplantation in children. A TCRbeta library incorporating unique molecular identifiers was prepared. TCRdb ran MiXCR on the PCR reads and lists one entry per CDR3 protein. In the table there are 300,000 or so distinct CDR3 sequences, about 10% of which are singletons. Per the germline V gene, CDR1 is LGHDT and CDR2 is YNNKEL (reference sequence). V was cut by 4 bases and J by 0 bases, with 13 bases left in between. The length of the CDR3 is 15 residues. The specimen was PBMCs from the stem cell graft donor, collected from the stem cell graft. The receptor was isolated from a human donor who donated a stem cell graft to a child with SCID. V usage is TRBV3-1 and J usage is TRBJ2-7, with D perhaps matching TRBD2 (7 bases). The CDR3 protein is CASSRGGAPSYEQYF. In nucleotides, the CDR3 is TGTGCCAGCAGCCGAGGGGGGGCCCCCTCCTACGAGCAGTACTTC.